Described below is a single T cell receptor beta chain sequence and its context. The data stem from a study of T cell responses to AZD1222 COVID-19 vaccine. With 7 bases clipped from V and 2 bases from J, the junction kept 13 bases outside the gene matches. CDR3 length equals 18 residues. The germline V gene encodes CDR1 MGHRA and CDR2 YSYEKL. Sequenced by immunoSEQ multiplex PCR; TCRdb stores in-frame clones only, minus some. The sample lists about 110,000 clones, over 85% seen once, with more than 2% in the top ten. The sequences come from peripheral blood, collected 28 days after the second AZD1222 dose. The genes are TRBV4-1 and TRBJ1-6; 8 positions match TRBD1. The source of this sequence is an adult who received the AZD1222 COVID-19 vaccine. As DNA, the CDR3 is TGCGCCAGCACCCCCCTGCTCGTGACAGGGGCCTATAATTCACCCCTCCACTTT. Its protein is CASTPLLVTGAYNSPLHF.